A selection of T cell receptor beta chains follows, all from one sample in a study of control samples from healthy donors and cancer patients. Here immunoSEQ multiplex PCR was the method, and the copy in TCRdb shows in-frame clones only, minus some. This repertoire shows approximately 170,000 clones, around 87% found once; its top ten account for 1.4%. Sample: blood. The receptors shown here come from a woman aged 50 to 65 in good health. Both conserved end residues are part of each CDR3. A D gene is named only where the DNA matches it firmly. Clone size is stated in some rows and not others, as once, few, many or a class when expanded.

v_call	d_call	j_call	clone_size	cdr3_nt	cdr3_aa
TRBV7-3	NA	TRBJ2-2	NA	TGTGCCAGCAGCTTAGGACAGAACACCGGGGAGCTGTTTTTT	CASSLGQNTGELFF
TRBV2	TRBD1	TRBJ1-5	NA	TGTGCCAGCAGTGTTAGGACAGGGCGCGATCCCCAGCATTTT	CASSVRTGRDPQHF
TRBV4-2	TRBD2	TRBJ2-1	NA	TGTGCCAGCAGCCCCCTCGGTGGGGGACTAGCGGAAAACAATGAGCAGTTCTTC	CASSPLGGGLAENNEQFF
TRBV28	NA	TRBJ2-2	NA	TGTGCCAGCAGGCGGACGGACACCGGGGAGCTGTTTTTT	CASRRTDTGELFF
TRBV5-4	NA	TRBJ1-2	NA	TGTGCCAGCAGCTTAAAGTTGACAGAGAACTATGGCTACACCTTC	CASSLKLTENYGYTF
TRBV15	TRBD1	TRBJ1-2	NA	TGTGCCACCAGCTTTCCGGGACAGGGGGCTGTAGGCTACACCTTC	CATSFPGQGAVGYTF
TRBV28	NA	TRBJ1-1	once	TGTGCCAGCAGTTTATCAAACACTGAAGCTTTCTTT	CASSLSNTEAFF
TRBV18	TRBD1	TRBJ2-3	NA	TGTGCCAGCTCCCTCAAAACAGGGGTTACCACAGATACGCAGTATTTT	CASSLKTGVTTDTQYF
TRBV4-3	NA	TRBJ1-4	NA	TGCGCCAGCAGCCAAGAGTTCCTCCCGACCCCTCTTAATGAAAAACTGTTTTTT	CASSQEFLPTPLNEKLFF
TRBV19	TRBD1	TRBJ1-2	NA	TGTGCCAGTAGTCCAGGGGGCCGGGGCTACACCTTC	CASSPGGRGYTF
TRBV6-6	NA	TRBJ1-2	NA	TGTGCCAGCAGTTCAGAGACAGTCAACTATGGCTACACCTTC	CASSSETVNYGYTF
TRBV5-6	NA	TRBJ2-3	NA	TGTGCCAGCAGCTCGCCTTCAACCACAGATACGCAGTATTTT	CASSSPSTTDTQYF
TRBV14	TRBD1	TRBJ1-4	NA	TGTGCCAGCAGCCCTTGGGCGCAGGGGGCGGATGAAAAACTGTTTTTT	CASSPWAQGADEKLFF
TRBV5-6	TRBD1	TRBJ1-2	once	TGTGCCAGCAGCTTCCCGGGACAGGGAGATGGCTACACCTTC	CASSFPGQGDGYTF
TRBV7-2	NA	TRBJ1-4	NA	TGTGCCAGCAGTTCACAGGGAAATGTTAATGAAAAACTGTTTTTT	CASSSQGNVNEKLFF
TRBV12-3/TRBV12-4	NA	TRBJ1-5	NA	TGTGCCAGCAGTGAGGGGAAACCCCAGCATTTT	CASSEGKPQHF
TRBV28	NA	TRBJ1-1	NA	TGTGCCAGCAGTTCTGTAAGGTTCGGAGGCACTGAAGCTTTCTTT	CASSSVRFGGTEAFF
TRBV28	TRBD1	TRBJ1-1	NA	TGTGCCATACAGGGGGCGAGCACTGAAGCTTTCTTT	CAIQGASTEAFF
TRBV5-1	NA	TRBJ2-6	NA	TGCGCCAGCAGCTTGCCACGGCCGATCTCTGGGGCCAACGTCCTGACTTTC	CASSLPRPISGANVLTF
TRBV15	NA	TRBJ2-5	NA	TGTGCCACCAGCAGACTCCCTCGTTGGGGTCAAGAGACCCAGTACTTC	CATSRLPRWGQETQYF
TRBV24-1	NA	TRBJ1-1	few	TGTGCCACCAGTGACCAGGGAAGGGGCGGCACTGAAGCTTTCTTT	CATSDQGRGGTEAFF
TRBV9	NA	TRBJ1-1	NA	TGTGCCAGCAGCGTAGACCACCTGGGCACTGAAGCTTTCTTT	CASSVDHLGTEAFF
TRBV19	NA	TRBJ1-3	NA	TGTGCCAGTAGTATTCCGGCCCACTCTGGAAACACCATATATTTT	CASSIPAHSGNTIYF
TRBV19	TRBD2	TRBJ2-3	NA	TGTGCCAGTAGTATGGCGGGGGGCACAGATACGCAGTATTTT	CASSMAGGTDTQYF
TRBV4-1	TRBD2	TRBJ2-5	NA	TGCGCCAGCAGCCAAGATCCCCTAGCGGGGGAGACCCAGTACTTC	CASSQDPLAGETQYF
TRBV27	NA	TRBJ1-2	NA	TGTGCCAGCAGTTTGGTTCGCCACTATGCCTATGGCTACACCTTC	CASSLVRHYAYGYTF
TRBV5-6	NA	TRBJ1-3	NA	TGTGCCAGCAGCTCTAGGGACCTTGGAAACACCATATATTTT	CASSSRDLGNTIYF
TRBV9	NA	TRBJ1-3	NA	TGTGCCAGCAGCGCGACGGACTCTGGAAACACCATATATTTT	CASSATDSGNTIYF
TRBV20-1	TRBD2	TRBJ2-1	NA	TGCAGTGCTAGTGAGGTTGGCGGGGGGCGCAACAATGAGCAGTTCTTC	CSASEVGGGRNNEQFF
TRBV7-2	NA	TRBJ1-3	few	TGTGCCAGCAGCCCTCATCGGGGCTCTGGAAACACCATATATTTT	CASSPHRGSGNTIYF
TRBV2	NA	TRBJ1-3	NA	TGTGCCAGCAGGCCCACAGGGAGCTCTGGAAACACCATATATTTT	CASRPTGSSGNTIYF
TRBV9	NA	TRBJ2-6	few	TGTGCCAGCAGCGGCCTTCAGCGAGGCCGGGGTGGGGCCAACGTCCTGACTTTC	CASSGLQRGRGGANVLTF
TRBV19	TRBD1	TRBJ1-5	once	TGTGCCAGTAGTCAGACAGGGGGCCGACGCAATCAGCCCCAGCATTTT	CASSQTGGRRNQPQHF
TRBV7-8	TRBD1	TRBJ2-7	NA	TGTGCCAGCAGCTTAGGTGGGACAGGGGACTACGAGCAGTACTTC	CASSLGGTGDYEQYF
TRBV7-3	NA	TRBJ2-7	NA	TGTGCCAGCAGCCTCCCAATGGGTGAGCAGTACTTC	CASSLPMGEQYF
TRBV27	NA	TRBJ2-7	NA	TGTGCCAGCCGACGACGCGGATCTCCTAGTGAGCAGTACTTC	CASRRRGSPSEQYF
TRBV18	TRBD2	TRBJ2-2	NA	TGTGCCAGCTCAGCCGAGGTAGCGGGCAACACCGGGGAGCTGTTTTTT	CASSAEVAGNTGELFF